The 21 T cell receptor beta chains below all came from one sample that was sequenced in a study of cytomegalovirus exposure and HLA in healthy donors. PCR involved 60 Vbeta and 13 Jbeta primers. The data were produced by immunoSEQ multiplex PCR, yet TCRdb's version contains in-frame clones alone and is incomplete. In the table there are some 130,000 clones, approximately 61% of which are singletons. Specimen: PBMCs. These receptors all come from a human donor in good health.

This clone was detected a few times. The junction does not match germline at one end; this may be a read error. The gene calls are TRBV18 and TRBJ2-5, with TRBD2 as a possible D gene (6 bases). The CDR3 consists of 15 residues. CDR1 is KGHSH and CDR2 is LQKENI in the germline V gene. This CDR3 is CASSPPGRSQETQYF. The CDR3 DNA reads as TGTGCCAGCTCGCCACCGGGGAGGTCCCAAGAGACCCAGTACTTC.

A few counts support this clone. The chain joins TRBV11-2 to TRBJ2-7, with a weak D call TRBD1 (6 bases). The germline V gene encodes CDR1 SGHAT and CDR2 FQNNGV. The CDR3 runs 13 residues. Trimming cost V 7 bases and J 5 bases, with 15 bases left between them. In DNA, the CDR3 is TGTGCCAGCAAGGTTCAGGGGCGGAACGAGCAGTACTTC. It is translated as CASKVQGRNEQYF. The full variable domain, with the rest looked up from reference TRBV11-2 and TRBJ2-7, is EAGVAQSPRYKIIEKRQSVAFWCNPISGHATLYWYQQILGQGPKLLIQFQNNGVVDDSQLPKDRFSAERLKGVDSTLKIQPAKLEDSAVYLCASKVQGRNEQYFGPGTRLTVT.

This clone was counted between two and nine times. The sample contains more than one DNA sequence encoding this CDR3. The chain uses TRBV18 and TRBJ1-3, with no clear D. Trimming left V 3 bases short and J 0 bases short, with 6 bases between. The CDR3 consists of 14 residues. Looked up from germline, CDR1 is KGHSH and CDR2 is LQKENI. The CDR3 sequence is CASSPQYSGNTIYF. CDR3 nucleotide sequence: TGTGCCAGCTCACCGCAGTACTCTGGAAACACCATATATTTT.

This clone was counted between two and nine times. V gene TRBV9 combines with J gene TRBJ2-5, with TRBD2 matching over 8 bases. Germline CDR1 SGDLS, CDR2 YYNGEE. The V gene end was trimmed by 0 bases and the J gene end by 5 bases; junction bases not matched to a gene: 6. The length of the CDR3 is 15 residues. CDR3 sequence (DNA): TGTGCCAGCAGCGTAGTCAGCGGGAGTGGTGAGACCCAGTACTTC. Protein sequence: CASSVVSGSGETQYF.

This clone came up a few times. The gene calls are TRBV7-3 and TRBJ2-1; a weak D match, TRBD2 (6 bases). V lost 5 bases and J 0 bases, leaving 17 bases between the germline ends. CDR1 and CDR2 (germline): SGHTA, FQGTGA. CDR3 length equals 17 residues. The CDR3 loop reads CASSLRPPGVSYNEQFF. In DNA form, the CDR3 reads TGTGCCAGCAGCCTCCGCCCACCGGGGGTCTCCTACAATGAGCAGTTCTTC.

The genes are TRBV18 and TRBJ2-1, with TRBD2 matching 11 bases. This CDR3 is built from 15 residues. The J segment lost 6 bases and the V segment lost 3 bases, leaving 4 bases of the junction unmatched. Germline values: CDR1 KGHSH, CDR2 LQKENI. The CDR3 reads CASSPGTSGTNEQFF. The CDR3 coding sequence is TGTGCCAGCTCACCCGGGACTAGCGGAACCAATGAGCAGTTCTTC. The variable domain in full, completed from reference TRBV18 and TRBJ2-1, reads NAGVMQNPRHLVRRRGQEARLRCSPMKGHSHVYWYRQLPEEGLKFMVYLQKENIIDESGMPKERFSAEFPKEGPSILRIQQVVRGDSAAYFCASSPGTSGTNEQFFGPGTRLTVL.

The chain employs TRBV28 and TRBJ2-2; 8 bases align to TRBD1. Looked up from germline, CDR1 is MDHEN and CDR2 is SYDVKM. With V trimmed by 5 bases and J by 1 base, 6 bases remained unmatched. This CDR3 comprises 16 residues. CDR3 sequence (DNA): TGTGCCAGCAGTCCATCCGGGACAGGGAACACCGGGGAGCTGTTTTTT. This codes for CASSPSGTGNTGELFF. Based on the CDR3 plus reference TRBV28 and TRBJ2-2, the full variable domain is DVKVTQSSRYLVKRTGEKVFLECVQDMDHENMFWYRQDPGLGLRLIYFSYDVKMKEKGDIPEGYSVSREKKERFSLILESASTNQTSMYLCASSPSGTGNTGELFFGEGSRLTVL.

The chain combines TRBV2 with TRBJ2-3; no firm D call. CDR1 is SNHLY and CDR2 is FYNNEI in the germline V gene. The CDR3 extends over 14 amino acids. V lost 4 bases and J lost 3, with 11 bases in between. The CDR3: CASSVGVRTDTQYF. The CDR3 nucleotides read TGTGCCAGCAGTGTTGGAGTACGGACAGATACGCAGTATTTT.

This clone showed up many times. The rearrangement joins TRBV6-4 to TRBJ2-2; the match to TRBD1 covers 9 bases. This CDR3 region has 14 residues. The trim removed 4 bases at V and 3 bases at J, leaving 0 bases unmatched. In germline, CDR1 is MRHNA, CDR2 SNTAGT. CDR3 DNA sequence: TGTGCCAGCAGTGGGACAGGGGACACCGGGGAGCTGTTTTTT. It is translated as CASSGTGDTGELFF.

The V gene is TRBV27, the J gene TRBJ2-6; 9 bases are shared with TRBD2. Unmatched junction bases numbered 5, after V lost 6 bases and J lost 2 bases. This CDR3 has 16 residues. CDR1 is MNHEY, CDR2 SMNVEV, per germline (reference sequence). The CDR3 DNA reads TGTGCCAGCAGCCCTCGCGGGGGGGCTGGGGCCAACGTCCTGACTTTC. Protein sequence: CASSPRGGAGANVLTF.

The chain recombines TRBV5-1 with TRBJ2-1, with 7 bases aligning to TRBD1. The CDR3 loop spans 14 amino acids. Losses at the gene ends were 3 bases for V and 4 bases for J; bases not matched to a gene: 4. Germline V lookup: CDR1 SGHRS, CDR2 YFSETQ. CDR3 amino acids: CASSSTGAYNEQFF. DNA for the CDR3: TGCGCCAGCAGCTCCACAGGGGCTTACAATGAGCAGTTCTTC.

The rearrangement joins TRBV7-2 to TRBJ2-7; D remains unclear. The length of the CDR3 is 12 residues. The V gene's germline CDR1 is SGHTA and CDR2 FQGNSA. V was trimmed by 8 bases and J by 1 base, leaving 9 bases between them. CDR3 in amino acids: CASRSTSYEQYF. CDR3 sequence (DNA): TGTGCCAGCCGATCGACTTCCTACGAGCAGTACTTC.

The chain combines TRBV18 with TRBJ1-6; 9 bases match TRBD1. V lost 6 bases, J lost 7 bases, and 10 bases stayed unmatched. The CDR3 covers 16 residues. Germline lookup yields CDR1 KGHSH and CDR2 LQKENI. This CDR3 is CASSPGQGPINSPLHF. DNA of the CDR3: TGTGCCAGCTCCCCCGGACAGGGGCCCATCAATTCACCCCTCCACTTT.

Only a few counts were recorded for this clone. This chain uses TRBV11-3 with TRBJ1-2; D possibly corresponds to TRBD1 (6 bases). There are 14 residues in the CDR3. Deletions cut 0 bases from V and 7 bases from J, with 12 bases between. Per germline, CDR1 SGHNT and CDR2 YENEEA. CDR3 sequence (DNA): TGTGCCAGCAGCTTAGACTCAGGGGCGGGTGGCTACACCTTC. Its protein is CASSLDSGAGGYTF.

The rearrangement links TRBV6-1 to TRBJ2-3, with 9 bases matching TRBD1. This CDR3 region has 15 residues. From germline, CDR1 is MNHNS and CDR2 SASEGT. V lost 4 bases to trimming and J lost 1 base; unmatched junction nucleotides: 3. CDR3 sequence (DNA): TGTGCCAGCAGTGGGCGGACAGGGGGCACAGATACGCAGTATTTT. Amino acids: CASSGRTGGTDTQYF.

The CDR3 reads CASSPRTGFTDTQYF. The CDR3 coding sequence is TGTGCCAGCAGCCCCCGGACAGGGTTCACAGATACGCAGTATTTT. This rearrangement joins TRBV14 to TRBJ2-3; 8 positions agree with TRBD1. This CDR3 has 15 residues. The germline V gene has CDR1 SGHDN and CDR2 FVKESK. The V segment lost 4 bases and the J segment 2 bases; nucleotides outside the gene matches: 5.

The rearrangement joins TRBV5-4 to TRBJ1-2; D remains unclear. The CDR3 totals 15 residues. V shed 0 bases and J shed 0 bases, with 9 bases lying between them. The germline gives CDR1 SGHNT, CDR2 YYREEE (reference sequence). CDR3 nucleotides: TGTGCCAGCAGCTTGGGCTGGCAAACTAACTATGGCTACACCTTC. Protein product: CASSLGWQTNYGYTF. Full variable domain (rest looked up from reference TRBV5-4 and TRBJ1-2): ETGVTQSPTHLIKTRGQQVTLRCSSQSGHNTVSWYQQALGQGPQFIFQYYREEENGRGNFPPRFSGLQFPNYSSELNVNALELDDSALYLCASSLGWQTNYGYTFGSGTRLTVV.

This chain uses TRBV28 with TRBJ2-1; D possibly corresponds to TRBD2 (6 bases). In germline, CDR1 is MDHEN, CDR2 SYDVKM. The CDR3 extends over 15 amino acids. The germline V and J ends were trimmed by 0 bases and 6 bases, with 12 bases remaining between them. CDR3 in DNA: TGTGCCAGCAGTTTATGGGGCCTAGCGTCCAATGAGCAGTTCTTC. Its protein product is CASSLWGLASNEQFF.

The chain links TRBV27 to TRBJ2-7; D gene ambiguous. The V end lost 0 bases, the J end lost 0 bases, and 6 bases lay between the germline ends. Germline V gives CDR1 MNHEY, CDR2 SMNVEV (reference sequence). This CDR3 comprises 14 residues. The CDR3: CASSLSWSSYEQYF. The CDR3 DNA follows: TGTGCCAGCAGTTTATCGTGGAGCTCCTACGAGCAGTACTTC.

V is TRBV4-1 and J is TRBJ2-3, with 7 bases aligning to TRBD2. The CDR3 has 15 residues. V dropped 6 bases and J dropped 1; count of bases not matched to a gene: 7. CDR1 and CDR2 from the germline V gene are MGHRA and YSYEKL. For the CDR3, the DNA is TGCGCCAGCAGGCCGCAGGGAGGGGGCACAGATACGCAGTATTTT. This sequence encodes CASRPQGGGTDTQYF.

To note about this clone: Other DNA sequences from this sample encode an identical CDR3 as well. The chain recombines TRBV5-1 with TRBJ2-3; 10 nucleotides line up with TRBD1. The CDR3 is 15 residues long. Germline CDR1 is SGHRS and CDR2 is YFSETQ. With 0 bases clipped from V and 6 bases from J, the junction kept 4 bases outside the gene matches. DNA for the CDR3: TGCGCCAGCAGCTTGGGACAGGGGGCAGGTGATACGCAGTATTTT. This codes for CASSLGQGAGDTQYF.